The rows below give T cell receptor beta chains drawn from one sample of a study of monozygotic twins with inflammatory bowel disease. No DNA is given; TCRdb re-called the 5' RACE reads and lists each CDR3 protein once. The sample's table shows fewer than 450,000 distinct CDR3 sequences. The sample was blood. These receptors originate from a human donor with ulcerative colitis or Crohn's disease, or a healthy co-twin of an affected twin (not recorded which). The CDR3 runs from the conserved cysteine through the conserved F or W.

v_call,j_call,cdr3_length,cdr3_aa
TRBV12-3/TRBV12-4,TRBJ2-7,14,CASSLAREHYEQYF
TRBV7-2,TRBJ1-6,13,CAIDGSYNSPLHF
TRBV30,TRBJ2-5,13,CAWSETLFETQYF
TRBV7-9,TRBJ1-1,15,CASSLGSGFDTEAFF
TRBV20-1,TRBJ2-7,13,CSASWRGQGEQYF
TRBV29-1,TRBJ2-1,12,CSVETGDNEQFF
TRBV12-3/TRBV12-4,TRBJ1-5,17,CASSGYRDSYSNQPQHF
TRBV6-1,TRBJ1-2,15,CASIPGQPTDYGYTF
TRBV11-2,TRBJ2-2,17,CASSSGFGTVNTGELFF
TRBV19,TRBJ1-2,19,CASSIDLRGQGNSAYGYTF
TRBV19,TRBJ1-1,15,CASRAGYGGNTEAFF
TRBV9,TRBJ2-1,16,CASSVDGTRIYNEQFF
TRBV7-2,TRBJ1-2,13,CASSLTGPPGYTF
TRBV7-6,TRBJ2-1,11,CASSSDSRRFF
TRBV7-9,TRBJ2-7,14,CASSSGTKPYEQYF
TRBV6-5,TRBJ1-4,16,CASSYSTLSSNEKLFF
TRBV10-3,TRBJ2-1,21,CAISGSRAGTSGGPLVNEQFF
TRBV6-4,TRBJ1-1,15,CASRPHRDLNTEAFF
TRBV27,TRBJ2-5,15,CASSFLGSYQETQYF
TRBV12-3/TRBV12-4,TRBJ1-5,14,CASSIRQGNQPQHF
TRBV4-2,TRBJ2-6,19,CASSQETRGRHTGANVLTF
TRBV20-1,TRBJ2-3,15,CSAPDGGAYTDTQYF
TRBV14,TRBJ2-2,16,CASSQIEQGEAGELFF
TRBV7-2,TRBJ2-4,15,CASSPQGSGQNIQYF
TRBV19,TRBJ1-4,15,CASRRRHASNEKLFF
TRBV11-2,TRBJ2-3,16,CASSLGLQGRTDTQYF
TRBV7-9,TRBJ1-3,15,CASSLGGFSGNTIYF
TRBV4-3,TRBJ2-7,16,CASSQAGTSGSYEQYF
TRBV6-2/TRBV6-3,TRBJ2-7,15,CASRQSGTGTPEQYF
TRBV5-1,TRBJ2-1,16,CASSLGLAASYNEQFF
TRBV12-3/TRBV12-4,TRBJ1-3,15,CASSMTGIPGNTIYF
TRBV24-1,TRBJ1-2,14,CATSESGSSRSYTF
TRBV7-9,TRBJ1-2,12,CASSPRDYGYTF
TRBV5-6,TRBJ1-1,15,CASSLRKGLNTEAFF
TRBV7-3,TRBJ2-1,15,CASSLMAGGYNEQFF
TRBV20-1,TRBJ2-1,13,CSAAHLVQGRGFF
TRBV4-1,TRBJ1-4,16,CASSQVGQGAGEKLFF
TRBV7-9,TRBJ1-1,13,CASSLTGIPRAFF
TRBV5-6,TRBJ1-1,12,CASSFRGAEAFF
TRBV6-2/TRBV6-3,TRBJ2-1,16,CASSYGPGSSYNEQFF
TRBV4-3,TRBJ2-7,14,CASSQLTSHYEQYF
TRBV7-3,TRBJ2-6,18,CASSLWGLGSSGANVLTF
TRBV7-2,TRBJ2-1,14,CASSLGLAGGEQFF
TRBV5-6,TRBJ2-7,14,CASSLAPYQDEQYF
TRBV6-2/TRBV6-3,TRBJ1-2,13,CASSYGPNYGYTF
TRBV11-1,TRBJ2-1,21,CASSLARGWITRQERNNEQFF
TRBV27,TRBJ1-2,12,CASSLTGQGYTF
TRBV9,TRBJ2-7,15,CASSVGQAQTYEQYF
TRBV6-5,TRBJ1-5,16,CASSYPAGQGVQAQHF
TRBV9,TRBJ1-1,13,CASSVAPSHEAFF
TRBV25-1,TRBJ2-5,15,CASSEPGGAWETQYF
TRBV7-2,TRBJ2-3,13,CASSLEEGRNRYF
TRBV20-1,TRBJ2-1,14,CSARDSGLAGEQFF